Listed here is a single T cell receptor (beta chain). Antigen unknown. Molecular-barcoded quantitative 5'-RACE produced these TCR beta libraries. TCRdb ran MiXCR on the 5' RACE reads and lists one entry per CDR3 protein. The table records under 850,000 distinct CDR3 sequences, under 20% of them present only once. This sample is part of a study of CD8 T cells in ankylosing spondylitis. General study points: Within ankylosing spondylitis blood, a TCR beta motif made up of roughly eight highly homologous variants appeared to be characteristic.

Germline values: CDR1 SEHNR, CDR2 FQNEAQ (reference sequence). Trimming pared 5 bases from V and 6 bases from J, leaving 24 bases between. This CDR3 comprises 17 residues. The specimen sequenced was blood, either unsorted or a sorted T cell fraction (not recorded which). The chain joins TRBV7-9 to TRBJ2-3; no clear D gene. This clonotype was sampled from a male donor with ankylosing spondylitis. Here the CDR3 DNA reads TGTGCCAGCAGCCCCCCGGGTGGTCGCCTACCGACGGATACGCAGTATTTT. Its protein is CASSPPGGRLPTDTQYF.